The 27 T cell receptor beta chains below all came from one sample that was sequenced in a study of blood T cell repertoires in COVID-19. Repertoires were generated with immunoSEQ multiplex PCR, while TCRdb's copy carries only in-frame clones and drops some. The table has a few hundred thousand clones, roughly 86% seen once. What was sequenced was PBMCs or T cells enriched from blood (not recorded which). These receptors were taken from a woman aged 25 to 45 who had recovered from COVID-19.

This chain connects TRBV6-5 to TRBJ2-7; 10 bases fit TRBD1. Trimming removed 8 bases from V and 5 bases from J; junction bases left unmatched: 6. Germline CDR1 MNHEY, CDR2 SVGAGI. CDR3 length: 13 residues. This CDR3 reads CASLDRGQDEQYF. The CDR3 DNA reads as TGTGCCAGCCTTGACAGGGGGCAGGACGAGCAGTACTTC.

V gene TRBV2 combines with J gene TRBJ1-5, with D hard to call. Trimming pared 3 bases from V and 4 bases from J, leaving 10 bases between. CDR1 is SNHLY, CDR2 FYNNEI, per germline. CDR3 length: 14 amino acids. The CDR3 DNA reads as TGTGCCAGCAGTGATTTGAGTAGAAATCAGCCCCAGCATTTT. Translating it yields CASSDLSRNQPQHF.

The rearrangement links TRBV15 to TRBJ2-1; 7 bases are shared with TRBD1. The CDR3 runs 16 residues. V lost 5 bases, J lost 7 bases, and 14 bases stayed unmatched. CDR1 is LNHNV, CDR2 YYDKDF, per germline (reference sequence). The CDR3 DNA reads TGTGCCACCAGCCCTACTGACAGGGCAACGGGGAATGAGCAGTTCTTC. Amino acid sequence: CATSPTDRATGNEQFF.

The chain has TRBV9 and TRBJ1-4, with TRBD1 matching 9 bases. The CDR3 is 15 amino acids. V lost 0 bases, J lost 10 bases, and 7 bases stayed unmatched. The germline gives CDR1 SGDLS, CDR2 YYNGEE. CDR3 sequence: CASSVAGTGFGKLFF. The CDR3 nucleotides are TGTGCCAGCAGCGTAGCCGGGACAGGGTTCGGAAAACTGTTTTTT. Complete variable domain (other parts from reference TRBV9 and TRBJ1-4): DSGVTQTPKHLITATGQRVTLRCSPRSGDLSVYWYQQSLDQGLQFLIQYYNGEERAKGNILERFSAQQFPDLHSELNLSSLELGDSALYFCASSVAGTGFGKLFFGSGTQLSVL.

This chain links TRBV28 with TRBJ2-4, with D perhaps matching TRBD2 (5 bases). This CDR3 comprises 15 residues. The germline gives CDR1 MDHEN, CDR2 SYDVKM. With 5 bases removed from V and 1 base from J, the gap between germline ends came to 12 bases. The DNA of the CDR3 is TGTGCCAGCAGTCCGCGGACTCTGGCCAAAAACATTCAGTACTTC. Protein: CASSPRTLAKNIQYF.

The chain uses TRBV30 and TRBJ1-6; tentatively, D is TRBD1 (5 bases). The length of the CDR3 is 15 residues. Germline values: CDR1 GTSNPN, CDR2 SVGIG (reference sequence). In nucleotides, the CDR3 is TGTGCGGCGGGACTGCAGAGCTCCTATAATTCACCCCTCCACTTT. Protein: CAAGLQSSYNSPLHF.

V usage is TRBV30 and J usage is TRBJ1-2; 7 nucleotides line up with TRBD1. The CDR3 length is 11 residues. J lost 3 bases, V lost 7 bases, and 2 bases had no gene match. Germline lookup yields CDR1 GTSNPN and CDR2 SVGIG (reference sequence). The chain's CDR3 is CASGQDYGYTF. Here the CDR3 DNA reads TGTGCCTCCGGACAGGACTATGGCTACACCTTC.

The chain is built from TRBV3-1 (or the pseudogene TRBV3-2) and TRBJ1-2; D call uncertain. CDR1 LGHDT and CDR2 YNNKEL come from the germline V gene (reference sequence). Trimming shortened V by 2 bases and J by 0 bases, and 16 bases separated the two germline ends. The CDR3 covers 17 residues. The CDR3 region is CASSQSCRRAPNYGYTF. CDR3 nucleotide sequence: TGTGCCAGCAGCCAAAGCTGCCGGAGAGCCCCTAACTATGGCTACACCTTC.

V and J are TRBV10-3 and TRBJ1-2, with D unclear. Germline V gives CDR1 ENHRY, CDR2 SYGVKD. Trimming shortened V by 8 bases and J by 4 bases, and 14 bases separated the two germline ends. CDR3 length: 13 residues. The CDR3 spells CAIWAGSGYGYTF. In DNA form, the CDR3 reads TGTGCCATCTGGGCGGGTTCTGGCTATGGCTACACCTTC.

Worth noting for this clone: One end of the junction varies from germline; a read error may be responsible. The chain is built from TRBV27 and TRBJ1-1, with TRBD1 matching 7 bases. This CDR3 is 12 amino acids long. Looked up from germline, CDR1 is MNHEY and CDR2 is SMNVEV (reference sequence). CDR3 coding DNA: TGTGCCAGCATGACAGGGAACACTGAAGCTTCCTTT. Translation: CASMTGNTEASF.

This clone was counted only a few times. The rearrangement links TRBV11-3 to TRBJ2-1; TRBD2 might be the D (5 bases). The CDR3 consists of 13 residues. V lost 5 bases and J 10 bases, leaving 15 bases between the germline ends. The germline gives CDR1 SGHNT, CDR2 YENEEA. The CDR3 reads CASSLEGRTEQFF. The CDR3 DNA reads as TGTGCCAGCAGCCTTGAGGGCCGGACCGAGCAGTTCTTC. Filled out from reference TRBV11-3 and TRBJ2-1, the complete variable domain reads EAGVVQSPRYKIIEKKQPVAFWCNPISGHNTLYWYLQNLGQGPELLIRYENEEAVDDSQLPKDRFSAERLKGVDSTLKIQPAELGDSAVYLCASSLEGRTEQFFGPGTRLTVL.

V is TRBV7-3 and J is TRBJ2-1; 8 bases map to TRBD2. CDR1 and CDR2 from the germline V gene are SGHTA and FQGTGA. Trimming at V came to 1 base and at J to 6 bases, leaving 11 bases not matched to a gene. This CDR3 spans 17 amino acids. CDR3 bases: TGTGCCAGCAGCTTAAGCGGCAGGGTGGGACTAGTCAATGAGCAGTTCTTC. Translated: CASSLSGRVGLVNEQFF.

The J gene is TRBJ1-3, the V gene TRBV28; a weak D match, TRBD1 (6 bases). The V gene's germline CDR1 is MDHEN and CDR2 SYDVKM. V was shortened by 5 bases and J by 2 bases, with 13 bases between the two germline ends. The CDR3 covers 15 residues. In nucleotides, the CDR3 is TGTGCCAGCAGTCCGCAGACAGGAACTGGAAACACCATATATTTT. Its protein is CASSPQTGTGNTIYF.

This chain uses TRBV5-1 with TRBJ2-7, with a weak D call TRBD1 (6 bases). V was cut by 0 bases and J by 5 bases, with 9 bases left in between. This CDR3 comprises 13 residues. Per germline, CDR1 SGHRS and CDR2 YFSETQ. CDR3 protein: CASSLAQGDEQYF. In DNA form, the CDR3 reads TGCGCCAGCAGCTTGGCACAGGGCGACGAGCAGTACTTC.

The chain is built from TRBV7-2 and TRBJ2-1; 7 bases fit TRBD2. The junction had 5 bases not matched to a gene; V was cut back by 1 base and J by 5 bases. The CDR3 is 15 residues long. Germline lookup yields CDR1 SGHTA and CDR2 FQGNSA. Here the CDR3 reads CASSLDGGSNNEQFF. For the CDR3, the DNA is TGTGCCAGCAGCTTAGACGGGGGGTCAAACAATGAGCAGTTCTTC.

V is TRBV5-1 and J is TRBJ1-2, with 8 bases that match TRBD1. Losses at the gene ends were 0 bases for V and 0 bases for J; bases not matched to a gene: 1. Germline V gene sequence: CDR1 SGHRS, CDR2 YFSETQ. This CDR3 is 15 amino acids long. The CDR3 protein is CASSLVTGANYGYTF. The CDR3 nucleotides read TGCGCCAGCAGCTTGGTGACAGGGGCTAACTATGGCTACACCTTC.

The V call is TRBV28, the J call TRBJ1-1; 7 bases align to TRBD1. CDR3 length: 13 amino acids. In germline, CDR1 is MDHEN, CDR2 SYDVKM. V was clipped by 6 bases and J by 7 bases; unmatched bases: 8. CDR3 nucleotide sequence: TGTGCCAGCAGAAACACGGACAGGAGTGAAGCTTTCTTT. It yields the protein CASRNTDRSEAFF. Full variable domain (remainder filled in from reference TRBV28 and TRBJ1-1): DVKVTQSSRYLVKRTGEKVFLECVQDMDHENMFWYRQDPGLGLRLIYFSYDVKMKEKGDIPEGYSVSREKKERFSLILESASTNQTSMYLCASRNTDRSEAFFGQGTRLTVV.

The chain carries TRBV5-1 and TRBJ2-7; perhaps TRBD1 as D (6 bases). The CDR3 consists of 14 residues. V lost 3 bases and J 2 bases, leaving 12 bases between the germline ends. Germline V gene lookup returns CDR1 SGHRS and CDR2 YFSETQ. CDR3 residues: CASSSSTGPYEQYF. In DNA form, the CDR3 reads TGCGCCAGCAGCTCCTCGACAGGACCCTACGAGCAGTACTTC.

In this sample, this clone turned up a few times. The chain carries TRBV7-2 and TRBJ2-7; TRBD2 is a possible D gene (5 bases). The CDR3 totals 15 residues. Trimming took off 3 bases at V and 4 bases at J, with 16 bases between the two ends. CDR1 and CDR2 from the germline V gene are SGHTA and FQGNSA. CDR3 nucleotide sequence: TGTGCCAGCAGCTTGGGAGCAGAAGTGGGGTACGAGCAGTACTTC. It yields the protein CASSLGAEVGYEQYF.

The chain combines TRBV10-2 with TRBJ1-6; D unclear. Trimming shortened V by 5 bases and J by 8 bases, and 13 bases separated the two germline ends. Germline V gene data show CDR1 as WSHSY and CDR2 as SAAADI. CDR3 size: 14 residues. Written as DNA, the CDR3 is TGCGCCAGCAGTTATGGGAAGCGGGATTCACCCCTCCACTTT. The encoded protein is CASSYGKRDSPLHF.

The J gene is TRBJ2-3, the V gene TRBV2; the match to TRBD2 covers 12 bases. This CDR3 has 18 amino acids. With 6 bases clipped from V and 0 bases from J, the junction kept 10 bases outside the gene matches. Germline assignment: CDR1 SNHLY and CDR2 FYNNEI. This chain's CDR3 is CASSVTSGGVVSTDTQYF. In DNA, the CDR3 is TGTGCCAGCAGCGTGACTAGCGGGGGAGTCGTAAGCACAGATACGCAGTATTTT.

The rearrangement links TRBV27 to TRBJ1-1; 7 nucleotides match TRBD1. The CDR3 is 12 residues long. Germline-derived CDR1 and CDR2 are MNHEY and SMNVEV (reference sequence). Trimming at V came to 9 bases and at J to 4 bases, leaving 5 bases not matched to a gene. The CDR3 protein is CASKQGPTEAFF. The CDR3 coding sequence is TGTGCCAGTAAACAGGGGCCCACTGAAGCTTTCTTT.

The chain is built from TRBV3-1 (or the pseudogene TRBV3-2) and TRBJ1-4, with TRBD1 matching over 9 bases. The CDR3 runs 15 residues. V shed 5 bases, J shed 8 bases, and the junction held 9 bases outside the gene matches. Germline CDR1 and CDR2: LGHDT and YNNKEL (reference sequence). The CDR3 region is CASSSLDRGGEKLFF. The CDR3 nucleotides are TGTGCCAGCAGCTCCCTCGACAGGGGGGGAGAAAAACTGTTTTTT.

The chain combines TRBV18 with TRBJ2-3; 8 bases fit TRBD2. Germline V gene data show CDR1 as KGHSH and CDR2 as LQKENI. With V trimmed by 2 bases and J by 5 bases, 6 bases remained unmatched. This CDR3 has 15 residues. CDR3 DNA sequence: TGTGCCAGCTCACCAACGGGGGGGAGTGGAGATACGCAGTATTTT. It codes for CASSPTGGSGDTQYF.

The gene calls are TRBV5-4 and TRBJ1-4; D is ambiguous. V gave up 1 base and J gave up 3 bases, with 7 bases separating them. Germline loops: CDR1 SGHNT, CDR2 YYREEE (reference sequence). CDR3 length equals 14 residues. The CDR3 is CASSLPGANEKLFF. The DNA of the CDR3 is TGTGCCAGCAGCTTGCCCGGTGCTAATGAAAAACTGTTTTTT.

The chain combines TRBV5-1 with TRBJ1-5, with 9 bases identical to TRBD1. Unmatched junction bases numbered 6, after V lost 4 bases and J lost 7 bases. The length of the CDR3 is 14 residues. Per the germline V gene, CDR1 is SGHRS and CDR2 is YFSETQ. For the CDR3, the DNA is TGCGCCAGCAGCGAGGGACAGGGTAGCCAGCCCCAGCATTTT. As protein: CASSEGQGSQPQHF.

The rearrangement uses TRBV30 and TRBJ1-4, with D uncertain. Germline V lookup: CDR1 GTSNPN, CDR2 SVGIG (reference sequence). With 5 bases removed from V and 0 bases from J, the gap between germline ends came to 7 bases. There are 13 residues in the CDR3. The CDR3 sequence is CAWWLATNEKLFF. The CDR3 bases are TGTGCCTGGTGGCTTGCAACTAATGAAAAACTGTTTTTT.